Each of the 5 T cell receptor beta chains below was sequenced from the same sample in a study of cytomegalovirus exposure and HLA in healthy donors. The PCR had 60 Vbeta and 13 Jbeta primers. Only in-frame clones appear in the TCRdb table, and some are missing; sequencing was by immunoSEQ multiplex PCR. This table holds about 160,000 clones, about 80% found once. The sample comprised PBMCs. These receptors came from a man aged 18 to 35 in good health and CMV-seropositive.

This clone occurred a few times. CDR3: CASSLRSGRGHTEAFF. The CDR3, as DNA: TGTGCCAGCAGCTTAAGAAGCGGCAGGGGGCACACTGAAGCTTTCTTT. V and J are TRBV7-3 and TRBJ1-1; 8 bases are a match to TRBD1. The CDR3 covers 16 residues. Germline V gene lookup returns CDR1 SGHTA and CDR2 FQGTGA. V gave up 1 base and J gave up 3 bases; unmatched junction bases: 7.

Here the CDR3 reads CASSNRYEAFF. CDR3 sequence (DNA): TGTGCCAGCAGCAACAGATATGAAGCTTTCTTT. The V and J genes are TRBV27 and TRBJ1-1; D not resolved. Deletions cut 6 bases from V and 7 bases from J, with 9 bases between. This CDR3 has 11 amino acids. Germline CDR1 and CDR2: MNHEY and SMNVEV (reference sequence).

The genes are TRBV27 and TRBJ2-7; D gene unclear. The CDR3 covers 13 residues. Germline-derived CDR1 and CDR2 are MNHEY and SMNVEV (reference sequence). V shed 3 bases and J shed 2 bases, with 8 bases lying between them. CDR3 loop: CASSLTETYEQYF. The CDR3 coding sequence is TGTGCCAGCAGTTTGACGGAGACCTACGAGCAGTACTTC.

In DNA form, the CDR3 reads TGTGCCAGCAGCTTAGCCAGGGGCGTCACTGAAGCTTTCTTT. Its protein product is CASSLARGVTEAFF. This chain joins TRBV7-9 and TRBJ1-1, with D perhaps matching TRBD1 (6 bases). V lost 0 bases and J lost 4, with 9 bases in between. The length of the CDR3 is 14 residues. CDR1 and CDR2 from the germline V gene are SEHNR and FQNEAQ (reference sequence).

In nucleotides, the CDR3 is TGCGCCAGCAGCTTGGGGGGGGAGCCCGGGGCCAACGTCCTGACTTTC. Amino acid sequence: CASSLGGEPGANVLTF. J is TRBJ2-6 and V is TRBV5-1; the D gene is possibly TRBD2 (6 bases). Per germline, CDR1 SGHRS and CDR2 YFSETQ. The CDR3 extends over 16 amino acids. Trimming pared 0 bases from V and 4 bases from J, leaving 11 bases between.